Listed below are T cell receptor beta chains from one sample, sequenced in a study of control samples from healthy donors and cancer patients. Here immunoSEQ multiplex PCR was the method, and the copy in TCRdb shows in-frame clones only, minus some. The repertoire holds about 110,000 clones, with 75% to 95% as singletons. Sample: blood. All receptors derive from a human donor in good health. The donor label of this sample is uncertain. The CDR3 runs from the conserved cysteine through the conserved F or W. D genes are given only for firm matches. The size of a clone is reported for some rows only, either as once, few or many, or as a class for expanded clones.

V gene	J gene	clone size	D gene	CDR3 protein	CDR3 DNA
TRBV7-8	TRBJ2-1	once	TRBD1	CASSLEGRGLVNEQFF	TGTGCCAGCAGCTTAGAGGGCAGGGGGCTGGTCAATGAGCAGTTCTTC
TRBV5-6	TRBJ1-2	.	.	CASSRARESNYGYTF	TGTGCCAGCAGCCGAGCCCGGGAATCTAACTATGGCTACACCTTC
TRBV19	TRBJ2-7	.	TRBD1	CASSSTGRTYEQYF	TGTGCCAGTAGCTCGACAGGGAGAACCTACGAGCAGTACTTC
TRBV5-1	TRBJ2-3	.	TRBD1	CASSLRAGDRVEGLGFLADTQYF	TGCGCCAGCAGCTTGCGGGCGGGGGACAGGGTGGAGGGCCTCGGATTTCTCGCAGATACGCAGTATTTT
TRBV5-1	TRBJ2-2	.	.	CASSSRTGTGELFF	TGCGCCAGCAGCTCCCGTACGGGAACCGGGGAGCTGTTTTTT
TRBV5-1	TRBJ1-5	.	.	CASSPGQGNQPQHF	TGCGCCAGCAGCCCGGGCCAAGGGAATCAGCCCCAGCATTTT
TRBV11-2	TRBJ1-1	.	TRBD1	CASSYGLGTATEAFF	TGTGCCAGCAGCTACGGCCTGGGGACAGCCACTGAAGCTTTCTTT
TRBV7-8	TRBJ1-2	.	.	CASSLVGGARYGYTF	TGTGCCAGCAGCTTAGTCGGGGGGGCGCGATATGGCTACACCTTC
TRBV27	TRBJ2-1	.	.	CASSPLQGRDEQFF	TGTGCCAGCAGTCCCCTGCAGGGTAGGGATGAGCAGTTCTTC
TRBV5-4	TRBJ2-4	.	.	CASSLEAGVNIQYF	TGTGCCAGCAGCTTGGAGGCAGGGGTAAACATTCAGTACTTC
TRBV6-6	TRBJ2-1	once	TRBD1	CASSYSVGQGADEQFF	TGTGCCAGCAGTTACTCAGTTGGCCAGGGGGCTGATGAGCAGTTCTTC
TRBV3-1/TRBV3-2	TRBJ1-2	.	TRBD1	CASSLNIVQGAFYGYTF	TGTGCCAGCAGCCTGAATATCGTCCAGGGGGCTTTTTATGGCTACACCTTC
TRBV6-4	TRBJ2-3	.	.	CASSDSGGPTDTQYF	TGTGCCAGCAGTGACTCGGGGGGCCCCACAGATACGCAGTATTTT
TRBV5-1	TRBJ2-1	.	TRBD2	CASSFRLADNNEQFF	TGCGCCAGCAGCTTTCGACTAGCGGACAACAATGAGCAGTTCTTC
TRBV5-4	TRBJ2-5	.	TRBD1	CASSFTGGRQTQYF	TGTGCCAGCAGCTTTACAGGGGGCAGGCAGACCCAGTACTTC
TRBV7-8	TRBJ2-1	.	TRBD2	CASSLGSLAGWVDEQFF	TGTGCCAGCAGCTTAGGCTCCCTAGCGGGGTGGGTCGATGAGCAGTTCTTC
TRBV5-4	TRBJ2-5	.	TRBD2	CASSLAGRGAETQYF	TGTGCCAGCAGCTTGGCCGGGAGGGGAGCGGAGACCCAGTACTTC
TRBV7-2	TRBJ1-1	.	.	CASSLKNTEAFF	TGTGCCAGCAGCTTGAAAAACACTGAAGCTTTCTTT
TRBV15	TRBJ1-5	.	.	CATSRVPSHPDGSSNQPQHF	TGTGCCACCAGCAGAGTACCTAGCCACCCGGACGGATCAAGCAATCAGCCCCAGCATTTT
TRBV18	TRBJ2-1	.	.	CASSPGGPRFYNEQFF	TGTGCCAGCTCACCCGGGGGACCGAGATTCTACAATGAGCAGTTCTTC
TRBV5-6	TRBJ2-7	.	.	CASSVLRGYEQYF	TGTGCCAGCAGCGTCTTAAGGGGGTATGAGCAGTACTTC
TRBV7-2	TRBJ2-3	.	TRBD2	CASSFSGGSPDTQYF	TGTGCCAGCAGCTTTAGCGGGGGGAGCCCAGATACGCAGTATTTT
TRBV11-2	TRBJ1-3	.	TRBD1	CASSVGTTGVGNTIYF	TGTGCCAGCAGCGTGGGAACCACAGGGGTTGGAAACACCATATATTTT
TRBV5-1	TRBJ1-2	few	.	CASRKGDLNYGYTF	TGCGCCAGCAGGAAAGGGGACCTAAACTATGGCTACACCTTC
TRBV13	TRBJ2-1	.	.	CASSSAAGLYNEQFF	TGTGCCAGCAGCTCCGCGGCCGGTTTATACAATGAGCAGTTCTTC
TRBV9	TRBJ2-1	.	.	CASSGIGSSYNEQFF	TGTGCCAGCAGCGGGATAGGGTCTTCCTACAATGAGCAGTTCTTC
TRBV3-1/TRBV3-2	TRBJ1-3	.	.	CASSQVFWGQSSGNTIYF	TGTGCCAGCAGCCAAGTTTTCTGGGGGCAGAGCTCTGGAAACACCATATATTTT
TRBV15	TRBJ1-3	.	.	CATSRDLVNTIYF	TGTGCCACCAGCAGAGATTTGGTAAACACCATATATTTT
TRBV3-1/TRBV3-2	TRBJ1-5	.	.	CASSSQAGDQPQHF	TGTGCCAGCTCATCCCAAGCCGGGGATCAGCCCCAGCATTTT
TRBV11-3	TRBJ2-1	.	.	CASSLVAGSSEQFF	TGTGCCAGCAGCTTAGTCGCAGGGTCAAGTGAGCAGTTCTTC
TRBV5-4	TRBJ1-1	.	TRBD1	CASSFVQGFDTEAFF	TGTGCCAGCAGCTTTGTACAGGGGTTCGACACTGAAGCTTTCTTT
TRBV7-9	TRBJ1-3	.	.	CASNGGGTDTIYF	TGTGCCAGCAACGGCGGGGGGACGGACACCATATATTTT
TRBV15	TRBJ1-1	.	.	CATKTGEGVKFGVEAFF	TGTGCCACCAAAACTGGGGAGGGCGTAAAGTTTGGGGTTGAAGCTTTCTTT
TRBV7-2	TRBJ2-2	.	TRBD2	CASRRTSGEGGELFF	TGTGCCAGCCGGAGGACTAGCGGGGAAGGCGGGGAGCTGTTTTTT
TRBV6-5	TRBJ2-1	.	.	CASSYSTTITVDEQFF	TGTGCCAGCAGTTACTCCACAACGATCACAGTGGATGAGCAGTTCTTC
TRBV6-5	TRBJ1-2	once	.	CASSQPGQYYGYTF	TGTGCCAGCAGTCAGCCAGGACAGTACTATGGCTACACCTTC
TRBV7-2	TRBJ2-7	once	.	CASSLDRGPAYEQYF	TGTGCCAGCAGCTTAGATCGGGGGCCGGCCTACGAGCAGTACTTC
TRBV24-1	TRBJ1-2	.	.	CATSDSQGFYGYTF	TGTGCCACCAGTGATTCTCAGGGTTTCTATGGCTACACCTTC
TRBV27	TRBJ1-5	.	.	CASSLDPIGNQPQHF	TGTGCCAGCAGTCTGGACCCCATAGGGAATCAGCCCCAGCATTTT
TRBV5-1	TRBJ1-4	.	.	CASQSSGGVEKLFF	TGCGCCAGCCAATCTTCGGGGGGCGTTGAAAAACTGTTTTTT
TRBV30	TRBJ1-4	.	.	CAWSVGAGPTTNEKLFF	TGTGCCTGGAGTGTAGGTGCAGGGCCGACAACTAATGAAAAACTGTTTTTT